This T cell receptor (beta chain) is from a study of cytomegalovirus exposure and HLA in healthy donors. Study-level points and caveats: Fewer N-insertions than the roughly 630-donor mean were reportedly shown by an Asian-associated ancestry cluster in a later analysis. In a later analysis, 16,951 TCR beta sequences were associated with HLA alleles at 0.05 false discovery rate.

In the PCR, 60 Vbeta and 13 Jbeta primers were used. Only in-frame clones appear in the TCRdb table, and some are missing; sequencing was by immunoSEQ multiplex PCR. The sample comprises approximately 220,000 clones, over 60% of which are singletons, and 1.5% to 2% rests with the top ten. The CDR3 is 13 amino acids. V gave up 7 bases and J gave up 3 bases, with 13 bases separating them. Germline CDR1 reads MNHNY; CDR2 reads SVGAGI (reference sequence). About this clone itself: Its antigen is undetermined.

The J gene is TRBJ2-7, the V gene TRBV6-6; D gene uncertain. This clonotype was sampled from a man younger than 35 in good health and CMV-seronegative. Sequences were obtained from PBMCs. CDR3 region: CASTLAGVYEQYF. The CDR3 DNA reads TGTGCCAGCACCCTGGCTGGAGTCTACGAGCAGTACTTC.